This T cell receptor (beta chain) was recovered during a study of T cells in Graves' hyperthyroidism and ophthalmopathy. Overall study: Blood from the periphery was taken at initial diagnosis, before any treatment. Study findings and constraints: Median prediction lead before ophthalmopathy onset was 5 to 7.5 months with the model. Most clonotypes expanded in thyroid above 0.001 were likewise present in blood.

This CDR3 is built from 16 residues. Trimming cost V 2 bases and J 4 bases, with 15 bases left between them. CDR1 and CDR2 from the germline V gene are MNHEY and SVGAGI. Those patients with uncontrolled infection, other autoimmune disease, pregnancy or lactation were excluded. Researchers amplified the TCR beta CDR3 regions from RNA transcripts. TCR CDR3 underwent first-round RT-PCR with the HTBI primer set. MiXCR, applied by TCRdb to the multiplex PCR reads, yields one record per CDR3 protein. The top ten hold roughly 6.6% of the sample, which has 500,000 to 750,000 distinct CDR3 sequences, roughly 14% seen once. This clonotype was seen ten or more times. Antigen specificity is unknown.

The TCR comes from a woman between 25 and 40 years old with Graves' hyperthyroidism. This rearrangement joins TRBV6-5 to TRBJ2-1, with D unclear. Sequences were obtained from blood. CDR3 protein: CASSYGSGVIYNEQFF. The CDR3 bases are TGTGCCAGCAGTTACGGTTCGGGCGTTATTTACAATGAGCAGTTCTTC.